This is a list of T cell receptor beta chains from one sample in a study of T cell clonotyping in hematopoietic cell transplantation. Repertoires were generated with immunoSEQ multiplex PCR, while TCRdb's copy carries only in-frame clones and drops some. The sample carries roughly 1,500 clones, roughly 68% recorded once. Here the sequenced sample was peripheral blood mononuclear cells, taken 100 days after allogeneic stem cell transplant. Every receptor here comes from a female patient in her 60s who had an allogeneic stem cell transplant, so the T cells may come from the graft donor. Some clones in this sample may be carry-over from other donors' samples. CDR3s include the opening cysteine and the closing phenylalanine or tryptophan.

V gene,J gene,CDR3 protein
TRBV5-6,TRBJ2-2,CARGIQVRTVTGELFF
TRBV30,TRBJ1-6,CAWSVPGQGASPLHF
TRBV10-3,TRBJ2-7,CATTGGGEQYF
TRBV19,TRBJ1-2,CASSMSGAGNYGYTF
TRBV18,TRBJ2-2,CASSPPSKGAGELFF
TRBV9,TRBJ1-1,CASSVLQENTEAFF
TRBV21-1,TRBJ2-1,CASSRDSNEQFF
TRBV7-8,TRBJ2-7,CASSIGHEQYF
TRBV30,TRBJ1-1,CAWSGIFEAFF
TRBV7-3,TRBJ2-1,CASSLGTGNYNEQFF
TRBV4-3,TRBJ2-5,CASSQVTGETQYF
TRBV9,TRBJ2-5,CASSVDSGGAETQYF
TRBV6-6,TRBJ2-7,CASSYGRGSYEQYF
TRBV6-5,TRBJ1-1,CASTVRGDTEAFF
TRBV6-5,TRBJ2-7,CASSSGQGPHYEQYF
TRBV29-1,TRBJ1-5,CSAPVAGVDQPQHF
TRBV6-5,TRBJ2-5,CASSPEELVKETQYF
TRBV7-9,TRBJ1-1,CASSFGSTEAFF
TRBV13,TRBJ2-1,CASSFLQTGGYNEQFF
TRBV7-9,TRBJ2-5,CASSSPGERGGLETQYF
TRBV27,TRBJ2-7,CASSLASGRARYEQYF
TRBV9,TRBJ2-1,CASSVGWGNEQFF
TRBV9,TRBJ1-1,CASSPAPRASTEAFF
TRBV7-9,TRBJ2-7,CASSLTGYPHEQYF
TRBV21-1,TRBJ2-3,CASSKVGGTSTDTQYF
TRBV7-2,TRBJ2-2,CASSPRVVGQGTGELFF
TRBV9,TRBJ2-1,CASSVSGTGGNEQFF
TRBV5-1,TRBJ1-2,CASSLDGQGGRYTF
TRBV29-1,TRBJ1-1,CSVEDRGTEAFF
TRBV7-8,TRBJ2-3,CASSSGQRGDTQYF
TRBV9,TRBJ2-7,CASSLLSGGEQYF
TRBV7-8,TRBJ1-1,CASSRGKTEAFF
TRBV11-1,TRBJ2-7,CASSLRTGEQYF
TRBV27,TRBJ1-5,CASGKGREPQHF
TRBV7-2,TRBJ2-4,CASSKDRANIQYF
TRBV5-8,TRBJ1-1,CASSLGETYGEAFF
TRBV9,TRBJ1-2,CASSVARGALNYGYTF
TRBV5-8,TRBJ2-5,CASSLEGGRGETQYF
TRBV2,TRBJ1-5,CASSTGTGGGQPQHF
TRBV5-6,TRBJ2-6,CASSFTGGAGANVLTF